This T cell receptor (beta chain) derives from a study of neurological immune-mediated disorders. On the study more broadly: Relapsing-remitting disease affected around 30, and secondary progressive 3, of roughly 35 multiple sclerosis patients. General study results and limits: When the repertoires were grouped phylogenetically, those of 18 of the 34 multiple sclerosis patients came together in a single cluster of related CDR3 sequences, which points to a possible repertoire-level signature.

This clonotype was counted a few times. The antigen remains undetermined. In TCRdb, the 5' RACE reads were re-called with MiXCR into one record per CDR3 protein. Of roughly 74,000 distinct CDR3 sequences in the sample, 4% to 6% were seen once. The source is a man aged 18 to 35 with multiple sclerosis. Sequenced input: PBMCs.

For the CDR3, the DNA is TGTGCCAGCTCACCCAACAGGGTGAACACTGAAGCTTTCTTT. This encodes CASSPNRVNTEAFF. The rearrangement joins TRBV18 to TRBJ1-1; weak D call: TRBD1 (6 bases). Germline CDR1 is KGHSH and CDR2 is LQKENI. V was cut by 3 bases and J by 0 bases, with 8 bases left in between. The CDR3 consists of 14 residues. Looking up the rest from reference TRBV18 and TRBJ1-1 gives the full variable domain: NAGVMQNPRHLVRRRGQEARLRCSPMKGHSHVYWYRQLPEEGLKFMVYLQKENIIDESGMPKERFSAEFPKEGPSILRIQQVVRGDSAAYFCASSPNRVNTEAFFGQGTRLTVV.